This TCR beta chain was recorded in a study of control samples from healthy donors and cancer patients. Data came from immunoSEQ multiplex PCR; TCRdb stores just in-frame clones and leaves some out. The table lists approximately 190,000 clones. Germline V gene sequence: CDR1 LGHDT, CDR2 YNNKEL (reference sequence). Trimming removed 4 bases from V and 3 bases from J, with 15 bases in between. This CDR3 has 15 amino acids. The source is a woman in her 30s in good health. Sequencing was performed on blood. This rearrangement joins TRBV3-1 (or the pseudogene TRBV3-2) to TRBJ2-5, with D tentatively TRBD1 or TRBD2 (5 bases each). The CDR3 nucleotides read TGTGCCAGCAGCCTCGGGGACCTTGGGAAAGAGACCCAGTACTTC. Its protein product is CASSLGDLGKETQYF.